The clone carrying this T cell receptor beta chain occurred many times. What it binds is not known. TCRdb called the reads again in MiXCR, with one record for every CDR3 protein. This sample has under 30,000 distinct CDR3 sequences, with approximately 24% found just once. The sample belongs to a study of T cell repertoires in cytomegalovirus infection. Looking at the study overall: Selection of CMV epitopes for the study included recently identified HLA-C-restricted and well-studied HLA-B-restricted ones. Public signatures in TCR beta pointed to CMV infection and matching HLA type.

This CDR3 has 12 amino acids. Per the germline V gene, CDR1 is SEHNR and CDR2 is FQNEAQ (reference sequence). Trimming removed 1 base at V and 2 bases at J, with 3 bases between. The chain links TRBV7-9 to TRBJ2-7; D is undetermined. The receptor was isolated from a human donor in good health (CMV status not recorded). Some clones in this sample may be carry-over from other donors' samples. The input for sequencing was CD8+ T cells from cultured PBMCs, taken from culture after CMV antigen stimulation. CDR3 protein: CASSLEAYEQYF. The CDR3 DNA is TGTGCCAGCAGCTTAGAGGCCTACGAGCAGTACTTC.